This TCR beta chain came from a study of T cell responses to AZD1222 COVID-19 vaccine. Study conclusions and caveats: Reportedly, nearly half the spike-specific TCRs target unmutated variant regions. There were mostly white British donors and more females than males, and clonal diversity was possibly underestimated. Spike as a whole was targeted by vaccine-associated CD4 TCRs, dominant at 160-218 and 743-854. Just a handful of people given AZD1222 tested seropositive at baseline.

TCRdb's copy holds only in-frame clones and misses some; the assay was immunoSEQ multiplex PCR. The sample gives about 84,000 clones, approximately 85% of which show up once; roughly 12% is in the top ten. This CDR3 comprises 15 residues. Germline CDR1 and CDR2: KGHSH and LQKENI. V was clipped by 3 bases and J by 2 bases, with 13 bases between them. This clone has a single count. Its antigen is currently unknown. The specimen was peripheral blood, collected 28 days after the second AZD1222 dose. The chain is built from TRBV18 and TRBJ1-1, with D tentatively TRBD1 (5 bases). The sequence derives from an adult who received the AZD1222 COVID-19 vaccine. Here the CDR3 reads CASSPSLQVNTEAFF. CDR3 nucleotide sequence: TGTGCCAGCTCACCTTCGCTACAGGTAAACACTGAAGCTTTCTTT.